The 2 T cell receptor beta chains below come from one sample, sequenced in a study of shared clonotypes between healthy human individuals. Clones were sequenced by immunoSEQ multiplex PCR, and TCRdb holds only the in-frame ones, with some missing. The sample holds 2 million to 2.5 million clones; over 85% are singletons and the top ten take roughly 0.39%. The sequenced sample consisted of naive CD4+ T cells from PBMCs. Subset meaning: CD45RA+ positively selected. All receptors derive from a man between 18 and 29 years old in good health. Some clones in this sample may be carry-over from other donors' samples.

The rearrangement links TRBV28 to TRBJ2-7, with D unclear. Trimming removed 5 bases from V and 7 bases from J, with 18 bases in between. Germline CDR1 MDHEN, CDR2 SYDVKM. The CDR3 is made up of 14 amino acids. CDR3 bases: TGTGCCAGCAGTCCTTTCCCTGTGTCGAGGGAGCAGTACTTC. Translated: CASSPFPVSREQYF.

This chain connects TRBV6-1 to TRBJ2-5, with D possibly being TRBD2 (7 bases). Germline CDR1 reads MNHNS; CDR2 reads SASEGT. Trimming removed 1 base at V and 6 bases at J, with 15 bases between. CDR3 length: 15 amino acids. The CDR3 DNA follows: TGTGCCAGCAGTGAAGAGGTGGGAGGGGGAAAGACCCAGTACTTC. Protein: CASSEEVGGGKTQYF.